These T cell receptor beta chains were read from a single sample in a study of T-cell reconstitution after alpha-beta-depleted transplantation in children. MiXCR, run by TCRdb on the PCR reads, gives a single entry per CDR3 protein. Among more than 500,000 distinct CDR3 sequences, roughly 11% were seen once, and the ten largest hold roughly 15%. The sequencing used PBMCs, mostly from graft donor cells, collected 180 days after TCRalphabeta/CD19-depleted stem cell transplant. The receptor set was obtained from a female patient between 2 and 15 years old who had a stem cell transplant for aplastic anemia, so the T cells may come from the graft donor. Both conserved end residues are part of each CDR3. A D gene is named only where the DNA matches it firmly. Clone size is given for some rows only: seen once, a few or many times, or a class if the clone is expanded.

v_gene: TRBV5-1
j_gene: TRBJ1-6
abundance: few
d_gene: TRBD1
CDR3nt: TGCGCCAGCAGCCGAGACAGGGCGGGGAATTCACCCCTCCACTTT
CDR3aa: CASSRDRAGNSPLHF

v_gene: TRBV20-1
j_gene: TRBJ2-5
abundance: -
d_gene: -
CDR3nt: TGCAGTGCTAGTGGGGTTCGAGCGGGTCAAGAGACCCAGTACTTC
CDR3aa: CSASGVRAGQETQYF

v_gene: TRBV5-6
j_gene: TRBJ2-1
abundance: many
d_gene: TRBD1
CDR3nt: TGTGCCAGCAGCCAGAATGGACAGGGACATCGCTACAATGAGCAGTTCTTC
CDR3aa: CASSQNGQGHRYNEQFF

v_gene: TRBV9
j_gene: TRBJ2-1
abundance: -
d_gene: -
CDR3nt: TGTGCCAGCAATGGGGGGATGAGAGAAAATGAGCAGTTCTTC
CDR3aa: CASNGGMRENEQFF

v_gene: TRBV4-1
j_gene: TRBJ2-7
abundance: once
d_gene: TRBD2
CDR3nt: TGCGCCAGCAGCCATGGGGCGGGAGGGCAGTACTTC
CDR3aa: CASSHGAGGQYF

v_gene: TRBV4-3
j_gene: TRBJ2-3
abundance: -
d_gene: -
CDR3nt: TGCGCCAGCAGCCAAGATCGAAGATCTAGTCCGCGGGGAGATACGCAGTATTTT
CDR3aa: CASSQDRRSSPRGDTQYF

v_gene: TRBV6-2/TRBV6-3
j_gene: TRBJ2-1
abundance: -
d_gene: -
CDR3nt: TGTGCCAGCAGTTACGTGCTCTACAATGAGCAGTTCTTC
CDR3aa: CASSYVLYNEQFF

v_gene: TRBV29-1
j_gene: TRBJ1-2
abundance: few
d_gene: TRBD1
CDR3nt: TGCAGCGTTGAAGATAGGGACAGCGAAAACTATGGCTACACCTTC
CDR3aa: CSVEDRDSENYGYTF

v_gene: TRBV4-3
j_gene: TRBJ2-3
abundance: many
d_gene: -
CDR3nt: TGCGCCAGCAGCCAAGTTGGCACAGATACGCAGTATTTT
CDR3aa: CASSQVGTDTQYF

v_gene: TRBV15
j_gene: TRBJ1-2
abundance: few
d_gene: -
CDR3nt: TGTGCCACCAGCAGAGATCGGGGGGGGTTCGGCTACACCTTC
CDR3aa: CATSRDRGGFGYTF

v_gene: TRBV29-1
j_gene: TRBJ2-7
abundance: -
d_gene: -
CDR3nt: TGCAGCGTGGTGGGTTACGAGCAGTACTTC
CDR3aa: CSVVGYEQYF

v_gene: TRBV19
j_gene: TRBJ2-1
abundance: many
d_gene: -
CDR3nt: TGTGCCAGTAGTAGGGGGAGCTCCTACAATGAGCAGTTCTTC
CDR3aa: CASSRGSSYNEQFF

v_gene: TRBV18
j_gene: TRBJ1-2
abundance: -
d_gene: -
CDR3nt: TGTGCCAGCTCACCAGTACAGGGAGGCTACACCTTC
CDR3aa: CASSPVQGGYTF

v_gene: TRBV20-1
j_gene: TRBJ2-1
abundance: few
d_gene: -
CDR3nt: TGCAGTGCTAGTGTGGGGACGAATGAGCAGTTCTTC
CDR3aa: CSASVGTNEQFF

v_gene: TRBV7-2
j_gene: TRBJ1-1
abundance: many
d_gene: -
CDR3nt: TGTGCCAGCAGCTTAGTTGCAGGGACTGAAGCTTTCTTT
CDR3aa: CASSLVAGTEAFF

v_gene: TRBV29-1
j_gene: TRBJ2-7
abundance: many
d_gene: TRBD1
CDR3nt: TGCAGCGTTGGTCAGGGGGCCGGTGAGCAGTACTTC
CDR3aa: CSVGQGAGEQYF

v_gene: TRBV24-1
j_gene: TRBJ2-3
abundance: -
d_gene: -
CDR3nt: TGTGCCACCAGTGCCGGCGGGTCGCCGGCAGATACGCAGTATTTT
CDR3aa: CATSAGGSPADTQYF

v_gene: TRBV6-2/TRBV6-3
j_gene: TRBJ2-7
abundance: few
d_gene: TRBD2
CDR3nt: TGTGCCAGCAGTCCGGGGACTAGCGGGCGCCCCTACGAGCAGTACTTC
CDR3aa: CASSPGTSGRPYEQYF

v_gene: TRBV7-9
j_gene: TRBJ2-7
abundance: -
d_gene: -
CDR3nt: TGTGCCAGCAGCTTCCAGGGCCTCCACGAGCAGTACTTC
CDR3aa: CASSFQGLHEQYF

v_gene: TRBV30
j_gene: TRBJ1-5
abundance: many
d_gene: -
CDR3nt: TGTGCCTGGAGTGTATGGGGGGGGCGCAATCAGCCCCAGCATTTT
CDR3aa: CAWSVWGGRNQPQHF

v_gene: TRBV14
j_gene: TRBJ2-2
abundance: -
d_gene: -
CDR3nt: TGTGCCAGCAGCCAATACGTTGGGTCAGGCGACACCGGGGAGCTGTTTTTT
CDR3aa: CASSQYVGSGDTGELFF

v_gene: TRBV19
j_gene: TRBJ1-3
abundance: -
d_gene: -
CDR3nt: TGTGCCAGTAGTATCGAAGGGCACGCTCCGAGGGGAAACACCATATATTTT
CDR3aa: CASSIEGHAPRGNTIYF

v_gene: TRBV5-1
j_gene: TRBJ2-3
abundance: many
d_gene: TRBD1
CDR3nt: TGCGCCAGCAGCTCGTATCCCGGGACAGTCACAGATACGCAGTATTTT
CDR3aa: CASSSYPGTVTDTQYF

v_gene: TRBV28
j_gene: TRBJ2-7
abundance: few
d_gene: TRBD1
CDR3nt: TGTGCCAGCAGTTTATACAGGGGCCACGAGCAGTACTTC
CDR3aa: CASSLYRGHEQYF

v_gene: TRBV28
j_gene: TRBJ2-1
abundance: few
d_gene: -
CDR3nt: TGTGCCAGCAGAAAAGTCTGGGAGCAGTTCTTC
CDR3aa: CASRKVWEQFF

v_gene: TRBV7-9
j_gene: TRBJ2-3
abundance: -
d_gene: TRBD2
CDR3nt: TGTGCCAGCAGCTTAGGGCCGGGTAGCGGGAGTACAGATACGCAGTATTTT
CDR3aa: CASSLGPGSGSTDTQYF

v_gene: TRBV5-1
j_gene: TRBJ2-6
abundance: many
d_gene: TRBD2
CDR3nt: TGCGCCAGCAGCTTGGTAGCGGGCTCTGGGGCCAACGTCCTGACTTTC
CDR3aa: CASSLVAGSGANVLTF

v_gene: TRBV20-1
j_gene: TRBJ2-3
abundance: -
d_gene: TRBD1
CDR3nt: TGCAGTGCTCAGTATACAGGGGGCCGGGCAGATACGCAGTATTTT
CDR3aa: CSAQYTGGRADTQYF

v_gene: TRBV7-2
j_gene: TRBJ2-5
abundance: few
d_gene: -
CDR3nt: TGTGCCAGCAGCAACCCGGGAAGCGGGGAGACCCAGTACTTC
CDR3aa: CASSNPGSGETQYF

v_gene: TRBV12-3/TRBV12-4
j_gene: TRBJ1-1
abundance: -
d_gene: -
CDR3nt: TGTGCCAGCAGTTGGTGGGGGAGTGACACTGAAGCTTTCTTT
CDR3aa: CASSWWGSDTEAFF

v_gene: TRBV29-1
j_gene: TRBJ2-3
abundance: -
d_gene: TRBD1
CDR3nt: TGCAGCGTAAGGGGGCCGTTCCAGACAGATACGCAGTATTTT
CDR3aa: CSVRGPFQTDTQYF

v_gene: TRBV28
j_gene: TRBJ2-1
abundance: -
d_gene: TRBD1
CDR3nt: TGTGCCAGCAGCCCGAGGACCAGGGGGCGCCTCTACAATGAGCAGTTCTTC
CDR3aa: CASSPRTRGRLYNEQFF

v_gene: TRBV7-9
j_gene: TRBJ1-3
abundance: few
d_gene: -
CDR3nt: TGTGCCAGCAGCTTATCCCCAGGTGCCTCTGGAAACACCATATATTTT
CDR3aa: CASSLSPGASGNTIYF

v_gene: TRBV3-1
j_gene: TRBJ2-3
abundance: -
d_gene: -
CDR3nt: TGTGCCAGCAGCCAAATATGGGCCCCACGTAGCACAGATACGCAGTATTTT
CDR3aa: CASSQIWAPRSTDTQYF

v_gene: TRBV20-1
j_gene: TRBJ2-7
abundance: -
d_gene: -
CDR3nt: TGCAGTGCTAGAGATCGGCTAGGCACATCCTACGAGCAGTACTTC
CDR3aa: CSARDRLGTSYEQYF

v_gene: TRBV7-6
j_gene: TRBJ2-2
abundance: -
d_gene: TRBD2
CDR3nt: TGTGCCAGCAGCTTAGCGGTACTAGCGGGAGGCGTTGGCGGGGAGCTGTTTTTT
CDR3aa: CASSLAVLAGGVGGELFF

v_gene: TRBV19
j_gene: TRBJ2-3
abundance: few
d_gene: -
CDR3nt: TGTGCCAGTAGCCGTTCAGGGGCAGATACGCAGTATTTT
CDR3aa: CASSRSGADTQYF

v_gene: TRBV7-2
j_gene: TRBJ2-7
abundance: few
d_gene: TRBD1
CDR3nt: TGTGCCAGCAGCTTAGTTGCAGGGGGTAACGAGCAGTACTTC
CDR3aa: CASSLVAGGNEQYF

v_gene: TRBV5-5
j_gene: TRBJ1-2
abundance: few
d_gene: -
CDR3nt: TGTGCCAGCAGCCTTATATTTGAAGGCTACACCTTC
CDR3aa: CASSLIFEGYTF

v_gene: TRBV29-1
j_gene: TRBJ2-7
abundance: many
d_gene: -
CDR3nt: TGCAGCGTTGAAGACCCGCTGTCAGGGACCTACGAGCAGTACTTC
CDR3aa: CSVEDPLSGTYEQYF

v_gene: TRBV5-5
j_gene: TRBJ2-1
abundance: few
d_gene: -
CDR3nt: TGTGCCAGCAGCTCCCCCACTATCAGCTCCTACAATGAGCAGTTCTTC
CDR3aa: CASSSPTISSYNEQFF

v_gene: TRBV7-2
j_gene: TRBJ1-4
abundance: many
d_gene: TRBD1
CDR3nt: TGTGCCAGCAGCCCTCAGGGGGCAGGTGAAAAACTGTTTTTT
CDR3aa: CASSPQGAGEKLFF

v_gene: TRBV12-3/TRBV12-4
j_gene: TRBJ2-1
abundance: many
d_gene: -
CDR3nt: TGTGCCACGGACCGGGCTAACTCCTACAATGAGCAGTTCTTC
CDR3aa: CATDRANSYNEQFF

v_gene: TRBV5-1
j_gene: TRBJ2-7
abundance: -
d_gene: -
CDR3nt: TGCGCCAGCAGCTTCTTCAGCGGGCCTCACCCCGGGTACTTC
CDR3aa: CASSFFSGPHPGYF

v_gene: TRBV11-1
j_gene: TRBJ1-3
abundance: few
d_gene: -
CDR3nt: TGTGCCAGCAGCTTAGGTGTCAGATCTTTAGGGCTTTTGTCTGGAAACACCATATATTTT
CDR3aa: CASSLGVRSLGLLSGNTIYF